These 18 T cell receptor beta chains share one sample of origin, sequenced in a study of identical twins. Each CDR3 protein is one row after TCRdb ran MiXCR on the 5' RACE reads. Of hundreds of thousands of distinct CDR3 sequences in the sample, 8% to 9% were seen once. These same records also appear under a second study, on yellow fever vaccine responses in identical twins.

The sequenced sample consisted of PBMCs. The receptors shown here come from a woman younger than 30 in good health.

This clonotype was seen a handful of times. J is TRBJ2-1 and V is TRBV13, with a possible D match to TRBD1 (5 bases). The CDR3 has 16 amino acids. V lost 0 bases, J lost 0 bases, and 9 bases lay in between. Per the germline V gene, CDR1 is PRHDT and CDR2 is FYEKMQ (reference sequence). CDR3 protein: CASSLGRQGSYNEQFF. The CDR3 DNA reads as TGTGCCAGCAGCTTAGGCAGGCAGGGCTCCTACAATGAGCAGTTCTTC. The full variable domain, in which reference TRBV13 and TRBJ2-1 provide the parts outside the CDR3, is AAGVIQSPRHLIKEKRETATLKCYPIPRHDTVYWYQQGPGQDPQFLISFYEKMQSDKGSIPDRFSAQQFSDYHSELNMSSLELGDSALYFCASSLGRQGSYNEQFFGPGTRLTVL.

This clonotype has more than one count but fewer than ten. This rearrangement joins TRBV7-2 to TRBJ2-1; no reliable D call. Trimming removed 1 base at V and 9 bases at J, with 16 bases between. The V gene's germline CDR1 is SGHTA and CDR2 FQGNSA. The CDR3 runs 15 residues. The CDR3: CASSLVGPPAGEQFF. CDR3 DNA: TGTGCCAGCAGCTTAGTAGGACCCCCGGCCGGTGAGCAGTTCTTC.

V is TRBV27 and J is TRBJ1-2; the match to TRBD1 covers 9 bases. This CDR3 contains 17 residues. Germline V gene lookup returns CDR1 MNHEY and CDR2 SMNVEV (reference sequence). Trimming at V came to 5 bases and at J to 3 bases, leaving 13 bases not matched to a gene. CDR3 in amino acids: CASSTSGTGLPYYGYTF. As DNA, the CDR3 is TGTGCCAGCAGTACCAGCGGGACAGGGTTGCCCTACTATGGCTACACCTTC.

This clonotype was counted a few times. The chain uses TRBV2 and TRBJ1-6, with 7 bases matching TRBD1. The CDR3 totals 15 residues. V shed 8 bases and J 5 bases; nucleotides not matched to a gene: 9. From germline, CDR1 is SNHLY and CDR2 FYNNEI. CDR3 in DNA: TGTGCCAGCGAGAAATCCGGGACAGATAATTCACCCCTCCACTTT. Its translation: CASEKSGTDNSPLHF. The full variable domain, rest sourced from reference TRBV2 and TRBJ1-6, is EPEVTQTPSHQVTQMGQEVILRCVPISNHLYFYWYRQILGQKVEFLVSFYNNEISEKSEIFDDQFSVERPDGSNFTLKIRSTKLEDSAMYFCASEKSGTDNSPLHFGNGTRLTVT.

The J gene is TRBJ2-7, the V gene TRBV7-2; the match to TRBD2 covers 8 bases. J gave up 6 bases and V 5 bases, and 3 bases lay outside the gene matches. The CDR3 contains 12 residues. The V gene's germline CDR1 is SGHTA and CDR2 FQGNSA. CDR3 bases: TGTGCCAGCAGCCCGACTAGCGTCGAGCAGTACTTC. It codes for CASSPTSVEQYF.

This clonotype has more than one count but fewer than ten. The chain combines TRBV6-2 or TRBV6-3 with TRBJ1-1; D uncertain. CDR1 MNHEY and CDR2 SVGEGT come from the germline V gene. The length of the CDR3 is 12 residues. Trimming took off 2 bases at V and 8 bases at J, with 9 bases between the two ends. The CDR3 DNA reads as TGTGCCAGCAGTTACCTGGATTTCGAAGCTTTCTTT. Amino acid sequence: CASSYLDFEAFF.

This clonotype was detected only a few times. The J gene is TRBJ2-1, the V gene TRBV6-1; D gene ambiguous. V was pared by 10 bases and J by 0 bases, with 16 bases between. CDR1 and CDR2 from the germline V gene are MNHNS and SASEGT. The CDR3 loop spans 15 amino acids. The CDR3 is CATTTGLNSYNEQFF. CDR3 nucleotide sequence: TGTGCCACCACCACGGGTCTCAACTCCTACAATGAGCAGTTCTTC.

Ten or more counts support this clonotype. The chain links TRBV6-1 to TRBJ2-1; 7 bases fit TRBD2. The junction had 8 bases not matched to a gene; V was cut back by 5 bases and J by 4 bases. There are 15 residues in the CDR3. Germline V lookup: CDR1 MNHNS, CDR2 SASEGT. In DNA, the CDR3 is TGTGCCAGCAGTCCGACCGGGGGGTCTTACAATGAGCAGTTCTTC. It yields the protein CASSPTGGSYNEQFF.

This clonotype was picked up many times. The chain links TRBV12-3 or TRBV12-4 to TRBJ2-2; D is ambiguous. Trimming pared 3 bases from V and 5 bases from J, leaving 7 bases between. The CDR3 sequence is 13 residues long. The CDR3 is CASSFHGTGELFF. DNA of the CDR3: TGTGCCAGCAGTTTCCACGGGACCGGGGAGCTGTTTTTT.

The chain recombines TRBV5-1 with TRBJ2-6; 10 bases are a match to TRBD1. Germline-derived CDR1 and CDR2 are SGHRS and YFSETQ. Unmatched junction bases numbered 7, after V lost 4 bases and J lost 0 bases. The CDR3 is 18 amino acids. The DNA for the CDR3 is TGCGCCAGCAGCCCATGGGACAGGGGAGGCTCTGGGGCCAACGTCCTGACTTTC. Its protein product is CASSPWDRGGSGANVLTF.

This clonotype was observed a handful of times. The chain joins TRBV20-1 to TRBJ1-2; tentative D call: TRBD1 (5 bases). The CDR3 runs to 14 residues. Trimming removed 4 bases from V and 1 base from J, with 13 bases in between. Germline CDR1 and CDR2: DFQATT and SNEGSKA (reference sequence). The CDR3 DNA follows: TGCAGTGCTAAAGAGGGGTACCTTAACTATGGCTACACCTTC. Translation: CSAKEGYLNYGYTF.

This clonotype was counted between two and nine times. The rearrangement links TRBV11-3 to TRBJ2-1; D gene unclear. The CDR3 length is 13 residues. Trimming shortened V by 1 base and J by 5 bases, and 6 bases separated the two germline ends. Germline CDR1 is SGHNT and CDR2 is YENEEA. CDR3 sequence reads: CASSLGADNEQFF. The CDR3, as DNA: TGTGCCAGCAGCTTAGGGGCAGACAATGAGCAGTTCTTC.

This clonotype has just a few counts. The V call is TRBV4-1, the J call TRBJ2-7; D perhaps matches TRBD2 (5 bases). Germline CDR1 and CDR2: MGHRA and YSYEKL. V lost 0 bases, J lost 5 bases, and 23 bases lay in between. The CDR3 spans 18 residues. The CDR3 sequence is CASSQDPASLGVGDEQYF. The CDR3 coding sequence is TGCGCCAGCAGCCAAGATCCCGCCAGTCTCGGTGTCGGGGACGAGCAGTACTTC.

V gene TRBV5-1 combines with J gene TRBJ2-2, with 7 bases fitting TRBD1. Unmatched junction bases numbered 4, after V lost 2 bases and J lost 3 bases. CDR3 length: 15 residues. Germline-derived CDR1 and CDR2 are SGHRS and YFSETQ. CDR3 bases: TGCGCCAGCAGCTTCTTTGGGACAGACACCGGGGAGCTGTTTTTT. Translating gives CASSFFGTDTGELFF. The variable domain in full, with the rest retrieved from reference TRBV5-1 and TRBJ2-2, is KAGVTQTPRYLIKTRGQQVTLSCSPISGHRSVSWYQQTPGQGLQFLFEYFSETQRNKGNFPGRFSGRQFSNSRSEMNVSTLELGDSALYLCASSFFGTDTGELFFGEGSRLTVL.

This clonotype was picked up a small number of times. The chain combines TRBV12-3 or TRBV12-4 with TRBJ2-7; D assignment may be TRBD1 or TRBD2 (5 bases each). The CDR3 runs to 12 residues. Trimming shortened V by 2 bases and J by 6 bases, and 8 bases separated the two germline ends. CDR3 DNA: TGTGCCAGCAGTTTAATAGGGACCGAGCAGTACTTC. The encoded protein is CASSLIGTEQYF.

This clonotype was counted between two and nine times. The chain recombines TRBV6-5 with TRBJ2-7, with D perhaps matching TRBD2 (5 bases). The CDR3 extends over 14 amino acids. Trimming took off 0 bases at V and 7 bases at J, with 13 bases between the two ends. CDR1 is MNHEY, CDR2 SVGAGI, per germline. The CDR3 DNA follows: TGTGCCAGCAGTTACTCGATCGGGGTTGGAGAGCAGTACTTC. Its protein is CASSYSIGVGEQYF.

This clonotype was detected many times. The chain is built from TRBV7-9 and TRBJ2-2, with no clear D. The V and J ends lost 1 base and 7 bases respectively, with 13 bases between them. The CDR3 runs to 15 residues. The germline V gene has CDR1 SEHNR and CDR2 FQNEAQ (reference sequence). The CDR3 reads CASSLVQSLDGELFF. DNA of the CDR3: TGTGCCAGCAGCTTAGTACAGTCTTTGGACGGGGAGCTGTTTTTT. The entire variable domain, with the rest obtained from reference TRBV7-9 and TRBJ2-2, is as follows: DTGVSQNPRHKITKRGQNVTFRCDPISEHNRLYWYRQTLGQGPEFLTYFQNEAQLEKSRLLSDRFSAERPKGSFSTLEIQRTEQGDSAMYLCASSLVQSLDGELFFGEGSRLTVL.

This clonotype was seen ten or more times. The gene calls are TRBV7-3 and TRBJ1-1; D remains unclear. V dropped 1 base and J dropped 3 bases, with 6 bases sitting between them. Germline V gene data show CDR1 as SGHTA and CDR2 as FQGTGA. The CDR3 length is 13 residues. CDR3 protein: CASSLMADTEAFF. CDR3 in DNA: TGTGCCAGCAGCTTAATGGCAGACACTGAAGCTTTCTTT.